This T cell receptor beta chain stems from a study of T cell responses to AZD1222 COVID-19 vaccine. Pooling of second doses given at about 4 or about 12 weeks was done. TCRdb's copy holds only in-frame clones and misses some; the assay was immunoSEQ multiplex PCR. Found here are about 54,000 clones, approximately 86% of them singletons; the top ten hold 6.9%. In regard to this clone: Its antigen is unidentified.

Study-wide findings and caveats: Just a handful of people given AZD1222 tested seropositive at baseline. Spike-specific TCR breadth and depth rose after two AZD1222 doses.

The sequenced sample was peripheral blood, obtained 28 days after the second AZD1222 dose. This TCR came from an adult who received the AZD1222 COVID-19 vaccine.

CDR3 region: CATSDAGQGARYGYTF. The CDR3 region has the DNA TGTGCCACCAGTGACGCGGGACAGGGGGCGCGTTATGGCTACACCTTC. The J gene is TRBJ1-2, the V gene TRBV24-1, with 12 bases that match TRBD1. Germline CDR1 is KGHDR and CDR2 is SFDVKD. J gave up 5 bases and V 4 bases, and 7 bases lay outside the gene matches. The CDR3 runs 16 residues.